The TCR beta chain under discussion was sequenced for a study of lymphopenia after photon versus proton radiotherapy. The CDR3 has 16 amino acids. V was clipped by 5 bases and J by 3 bases; unmatched bases: 8. Germline V CDR1 and CDR2: SGHTA, FQGTGA. Data came from immunoSEQ multiplex PCR; TCRdb stores just in-frame clones and leaves some out. This table has 40,000 or so clones, over 75% appearing once. The genes are TRBV7-3 and TRBJ1-5; the match to TRBD1 covers 9 bases. This material consisted of peripheral blood, taken from a patient treated with photon-based radiotherapy. The source of this sequence is a man between 40 and 49 years old with gastric cancer. The CDR3 loop is CASSPPGQGVNQPQHF. DNA of the CDR3: TGTGCCAGCAGCCCGCCGGGACAGGGCGTCAATCAGCCCCAGCATTTT.